This TCR beta chain was obtained from a study of cytomegalovirus exposure and HLA in healthy donors. Study-level findings and limits: Clonal expansion, a later analysis showed, was greater in HLA-associated TCR beta chains than in equally common others.

The CDR3 runs to 13 residues. Germline V gene sequence: CDR1 MNHEY, CDR2 SMNVEV (reference sequence). V dropped 3 bases and J dropped 5 bases, with 10 bases sitting between them. In the PCR, 60 Vbeta and 13 Jbeta primers were used. The table came from immunoSEQ multiplex PCR; TCRdb's copy has only in-frame clones and leaves some out. The sample has 180,000 or so clones; roughly 85% are singletons. A word on this clone: Its antigen is unidentified.

The specimen sequenced was PBMCs. This clonotype was obtained from a man in his late teens or twenties in good health and CMV-seropositive. V is TRBV27 and J is TRBJ1-2, with D possibly being TRBD1 (5 bases). DNA of the CDR3: TGTGCCAGCAGTTTTGGGGGAGGTTATGGCTACACCTTC. This sequence encodes CASSFGGGYGYTF.